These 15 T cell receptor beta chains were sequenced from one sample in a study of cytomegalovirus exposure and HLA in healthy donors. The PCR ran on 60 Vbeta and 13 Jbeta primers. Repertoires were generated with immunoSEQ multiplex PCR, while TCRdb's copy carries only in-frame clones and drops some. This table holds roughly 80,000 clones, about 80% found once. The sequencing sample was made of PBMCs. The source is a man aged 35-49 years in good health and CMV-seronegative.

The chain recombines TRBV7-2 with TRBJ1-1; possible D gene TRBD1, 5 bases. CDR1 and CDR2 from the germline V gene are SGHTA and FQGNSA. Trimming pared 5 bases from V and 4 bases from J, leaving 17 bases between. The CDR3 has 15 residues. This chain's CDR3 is CASSPAGSRATEAFF. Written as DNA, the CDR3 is TGTGCCAGCAGCCCCGCGGGGTCCAGGGCCACTGAAGCTTTCTTT. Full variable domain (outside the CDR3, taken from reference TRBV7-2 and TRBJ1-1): GAGVSQSPSNKVTEKGKDVELRCDPISGHTALYWYRQSLGQGLEFLIYFQGNSAPDKSGLPSDRFSAERTGGSVSTLTIQRTQQEDSAVYLCASSPAGSRATEAFFGQGTRLTVV.

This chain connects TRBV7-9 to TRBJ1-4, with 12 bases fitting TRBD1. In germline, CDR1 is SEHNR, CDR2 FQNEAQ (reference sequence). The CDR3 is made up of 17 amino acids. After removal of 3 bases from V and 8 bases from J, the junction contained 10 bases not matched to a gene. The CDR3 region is CASSFAGQGAGREKLFF. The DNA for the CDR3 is TGTGCCAGCAGCTTTGCGGGACAGGGGGCAGGCCGAGAAAAACTGTTTTTT.

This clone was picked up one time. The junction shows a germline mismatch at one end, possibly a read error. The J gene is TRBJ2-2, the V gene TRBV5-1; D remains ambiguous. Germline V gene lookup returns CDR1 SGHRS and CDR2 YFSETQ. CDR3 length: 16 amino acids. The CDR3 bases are TGCGCCAGCAGCCCCTCGTCCCCCTTGAACACCGAGGAGCTGTTTTTT. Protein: CASSPSSPLNTEELFF.

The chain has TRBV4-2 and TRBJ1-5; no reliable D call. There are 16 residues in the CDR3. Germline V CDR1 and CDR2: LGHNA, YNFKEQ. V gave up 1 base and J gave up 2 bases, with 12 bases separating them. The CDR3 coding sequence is TGTGCCAGCAGCCAAGGGCTAGGCGGTGGCAATCAGCCCCAGCATTTT. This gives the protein CASSQGLGGGNQPQHF.

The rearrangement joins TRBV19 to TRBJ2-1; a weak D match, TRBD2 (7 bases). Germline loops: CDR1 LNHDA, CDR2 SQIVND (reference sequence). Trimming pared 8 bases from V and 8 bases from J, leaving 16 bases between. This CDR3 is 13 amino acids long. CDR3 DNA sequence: TGTGCCAGTTCGCCCGGGGGGCACGATGAGCAGTTCTTC. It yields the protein CASSPGGHDEQFF.

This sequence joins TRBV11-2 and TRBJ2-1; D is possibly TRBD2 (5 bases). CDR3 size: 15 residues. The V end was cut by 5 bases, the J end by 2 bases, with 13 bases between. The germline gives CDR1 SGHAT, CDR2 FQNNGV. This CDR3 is CASSQLGIAYNEQFF. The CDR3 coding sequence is TGTGCCAGCAGCCAACTAGGTATTGCCTACAATGAGCAGTTCTTC.

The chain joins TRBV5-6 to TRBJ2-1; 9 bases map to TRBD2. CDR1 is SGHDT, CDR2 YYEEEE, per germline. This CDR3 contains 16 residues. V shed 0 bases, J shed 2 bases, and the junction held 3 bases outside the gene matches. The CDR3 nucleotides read TGTGCCAGCAGCTTGGTGCGGGGGGGTACCTACAATGAGCAGTTCTTC. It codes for CASSLVRGGTYNEQFF.

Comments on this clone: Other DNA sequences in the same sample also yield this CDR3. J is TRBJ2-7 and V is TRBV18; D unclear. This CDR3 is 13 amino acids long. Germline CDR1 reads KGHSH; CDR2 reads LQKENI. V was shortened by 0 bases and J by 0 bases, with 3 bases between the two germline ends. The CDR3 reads CASSPPSSYEQYF. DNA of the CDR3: TGTGCCAGCTCACCACCCAGCTCCTACGAGCAGTACTTC.

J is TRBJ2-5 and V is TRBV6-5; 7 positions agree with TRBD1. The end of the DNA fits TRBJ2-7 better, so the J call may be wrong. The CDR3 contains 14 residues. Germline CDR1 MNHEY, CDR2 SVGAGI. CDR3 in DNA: TGTGCCAGCAGACGAACCGGGACAGCATACGAGCAGTACTTC. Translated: CASRRTGTAYEQYF.

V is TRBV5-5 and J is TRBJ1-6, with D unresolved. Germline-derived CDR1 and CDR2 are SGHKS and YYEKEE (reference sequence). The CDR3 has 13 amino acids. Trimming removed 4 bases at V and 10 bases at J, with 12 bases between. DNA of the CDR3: TGTGCCAGCAGCCTCGCCGCGGCATCACCCCTCCACTTT. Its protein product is CASSLAAASPLHF.

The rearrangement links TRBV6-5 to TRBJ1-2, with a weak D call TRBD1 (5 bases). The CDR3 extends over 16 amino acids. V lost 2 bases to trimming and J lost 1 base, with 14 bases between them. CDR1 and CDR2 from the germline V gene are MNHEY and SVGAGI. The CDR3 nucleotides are TGTGCCAGCAGTTACGGCGGGGGAGGATTTAACTATGGCTACACCTTC. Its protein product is CASSYGGGGFNYGYTF.

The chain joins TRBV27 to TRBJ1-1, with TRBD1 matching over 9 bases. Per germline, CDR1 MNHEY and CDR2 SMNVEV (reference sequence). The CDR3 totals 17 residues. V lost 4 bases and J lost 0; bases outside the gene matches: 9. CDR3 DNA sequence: TGTGCCAGCAGTTCTCCAAGCACAGGGGGCATGAACACTGAAGCTTTCTTT. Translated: CASSSPSTGGMNTEAFF.

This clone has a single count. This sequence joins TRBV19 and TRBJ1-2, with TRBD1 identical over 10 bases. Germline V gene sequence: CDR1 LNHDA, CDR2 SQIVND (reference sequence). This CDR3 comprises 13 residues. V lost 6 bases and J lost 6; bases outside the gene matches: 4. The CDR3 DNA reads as TGTGCCAGTAGGGGGACAGGGGAAGATGGCTACACCTTC. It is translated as CASRGTGEDGYTF.

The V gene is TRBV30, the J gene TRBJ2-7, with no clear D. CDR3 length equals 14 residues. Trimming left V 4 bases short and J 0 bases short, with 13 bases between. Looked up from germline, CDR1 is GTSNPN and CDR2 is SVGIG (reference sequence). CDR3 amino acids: CAWTPDTYSYEQYF. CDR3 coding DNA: TGTGCCTGGACTCCCGACACCTACTCCTACGAGCAGTACTTC.

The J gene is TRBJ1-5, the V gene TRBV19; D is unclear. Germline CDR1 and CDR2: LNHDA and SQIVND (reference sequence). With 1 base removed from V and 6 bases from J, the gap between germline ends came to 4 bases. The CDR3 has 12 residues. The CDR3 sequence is CASSIASQPQHF. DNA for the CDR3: TGTGCCAGTAGTATAGCCAGTCAGCCCCAGCATTTT.